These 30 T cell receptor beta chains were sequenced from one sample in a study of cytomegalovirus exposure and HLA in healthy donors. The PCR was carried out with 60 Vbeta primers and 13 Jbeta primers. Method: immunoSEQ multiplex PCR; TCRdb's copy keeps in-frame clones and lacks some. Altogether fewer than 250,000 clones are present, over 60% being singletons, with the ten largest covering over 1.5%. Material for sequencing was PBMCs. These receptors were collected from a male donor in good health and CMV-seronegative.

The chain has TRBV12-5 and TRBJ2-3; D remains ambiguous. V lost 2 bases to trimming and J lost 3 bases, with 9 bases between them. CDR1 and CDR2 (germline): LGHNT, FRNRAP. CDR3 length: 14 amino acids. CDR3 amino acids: CASGLFDKTDTQYF. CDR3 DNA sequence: TGTGCTAGTGGTTTGTTTGACAAGACAGATACGCAGTATTTT.

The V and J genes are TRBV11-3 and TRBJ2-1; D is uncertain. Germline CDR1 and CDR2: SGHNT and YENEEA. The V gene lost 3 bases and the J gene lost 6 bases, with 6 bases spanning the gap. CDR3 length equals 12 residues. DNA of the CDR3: TGTGCCAGCAGCTTGGCCCCCAATGAGCAGTTCTTC. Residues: CASSLAPNEQFF.

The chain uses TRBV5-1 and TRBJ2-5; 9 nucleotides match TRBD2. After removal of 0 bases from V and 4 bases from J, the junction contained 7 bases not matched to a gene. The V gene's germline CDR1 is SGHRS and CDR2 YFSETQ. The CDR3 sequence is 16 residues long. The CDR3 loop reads CASSLGASGVSETQYF. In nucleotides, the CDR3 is TGCGCCAGCAGCTTGGGGGCTAGCGGGGTGTCAGAGACCCAGTACTTC.

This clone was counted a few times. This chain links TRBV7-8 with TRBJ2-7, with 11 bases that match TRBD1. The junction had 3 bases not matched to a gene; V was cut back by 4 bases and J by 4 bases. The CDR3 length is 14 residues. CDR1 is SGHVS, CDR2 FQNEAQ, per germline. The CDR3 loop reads CASSSGTGGYEQYF. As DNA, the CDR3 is TGTGCCAGCAGCTCGGGGACAGGGGGGTACGAGCAGTACTTC.

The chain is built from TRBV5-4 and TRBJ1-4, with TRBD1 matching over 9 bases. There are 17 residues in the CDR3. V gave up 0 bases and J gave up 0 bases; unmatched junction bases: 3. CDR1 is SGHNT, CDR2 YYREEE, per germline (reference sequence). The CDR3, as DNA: TGTGCCAGCAGCTTGGCTGACAGGGGGTCAACTAATGAAAAACTGTTTTTT. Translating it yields CASSLADRGSTNEKLFF.

The DNA of the CDR3 is TGTGCCAGTAGTCTCCGCCCCGCCGGGGCTAACTATGGCTACACCTTC. It yields the protein CASSLRPAGANYGYTF. The gene calls are TRBV19 and TRBJ1-2; D is unresolved. The CDR3 spans 16 residues. The ends were cut back, 5 bases at V and 0 bases at J, with 16 bases in the middle. Germline V gene lookup returns CDR1 LNHDA and CDR2 SQIVND (reference sequence).

The CDR3 nucleotides read TGTGCCAGCAGCTCGGGTGGAAACACCATATATTTT. This sequence encodes CASSSGGNTIYF. The chain is built from TRBV7-6 and TRBJ1-3; no reliable D call. Trimming took 4 bases from V and 3 from J, leaving 4 bases between them. Germline CDR1 is SGHVS and CDR2 is FNYEAQ. The CDR3 runs to 12 residues.

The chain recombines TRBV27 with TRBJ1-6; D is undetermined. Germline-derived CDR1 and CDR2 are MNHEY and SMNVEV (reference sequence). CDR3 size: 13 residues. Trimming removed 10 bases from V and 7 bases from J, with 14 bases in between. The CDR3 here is CATLESRNSPLHF. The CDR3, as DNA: TGTGCCACCCTCGAGTCGAGGAATTCACCCCTCCACTTT.

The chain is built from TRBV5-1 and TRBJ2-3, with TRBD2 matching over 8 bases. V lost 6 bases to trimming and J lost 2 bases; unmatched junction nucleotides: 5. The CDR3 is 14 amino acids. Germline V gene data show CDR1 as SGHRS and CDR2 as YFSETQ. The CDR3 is CASTHGGATDTQYF. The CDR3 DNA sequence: TGCGCCAGCACCCACGGGGGGGCCACAGATACGCAGTATTTT.

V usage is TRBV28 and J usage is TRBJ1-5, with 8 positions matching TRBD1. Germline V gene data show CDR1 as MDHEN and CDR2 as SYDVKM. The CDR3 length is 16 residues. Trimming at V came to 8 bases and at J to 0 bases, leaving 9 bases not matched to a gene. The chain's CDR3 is CASSGQGPSSNQPQHF. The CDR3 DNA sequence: TGTGCCAGCTCAGGACAGGGACCTTCTAGCAATCAGCCCCAGCATTTT.

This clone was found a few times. In nucleotides, the CDR3 is TGTGCCACCAGCAGAGGGGCGAGGGAGGGCCCCTACGAGCAGTACTTC. Translation gives CATSRGAREGPYEQYF. The V gene is TRBV15, the J gene TRBJ2-7, with 7 bases that match TRBD2. The V and J ends lost 1 base and 2 bases, in that order; junction bases with no gene match: 8. The CDR3 contains 16 residues. Germline-derived CDR1 and CDR2 are LNHNV and YYDKDF (reference sequence).

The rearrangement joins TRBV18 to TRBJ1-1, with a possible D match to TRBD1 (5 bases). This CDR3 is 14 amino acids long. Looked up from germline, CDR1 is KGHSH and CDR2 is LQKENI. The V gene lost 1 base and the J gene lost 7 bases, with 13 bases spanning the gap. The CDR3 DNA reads TGTGCCAGCTCACCACTTGGGGGGATAGATGAAGCTTTCTTT. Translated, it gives CASSPLGGIDEAFF. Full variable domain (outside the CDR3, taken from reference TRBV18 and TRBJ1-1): NAGVMQNPRHLVRRRGQEARLRCSPMKGHSHVYWYRQLPEEGLKFMVYLQKENIIDESGMPKERFSAEFPKEGPSILRIQQVVRGDSAAYFCASSPLGGIDEAFFGQGTRLTVV.

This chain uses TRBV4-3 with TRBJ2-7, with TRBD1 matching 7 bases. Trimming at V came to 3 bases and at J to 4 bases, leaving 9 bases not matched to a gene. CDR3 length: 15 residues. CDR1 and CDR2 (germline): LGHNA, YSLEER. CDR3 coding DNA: TGCGCCAGCAGCCATACCGGGACAGACTATTACGAGCAGTACTTC. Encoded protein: CASSHTGTDYYEQYF.

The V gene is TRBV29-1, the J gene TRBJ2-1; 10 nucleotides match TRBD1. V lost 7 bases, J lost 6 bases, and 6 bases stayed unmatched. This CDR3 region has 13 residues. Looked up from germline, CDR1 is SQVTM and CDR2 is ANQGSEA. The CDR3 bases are TGCAGCGCCCAGGGACAGGGGCCCAATGAGCAGTTCTTC. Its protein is CSAQGQGPNEQFF.

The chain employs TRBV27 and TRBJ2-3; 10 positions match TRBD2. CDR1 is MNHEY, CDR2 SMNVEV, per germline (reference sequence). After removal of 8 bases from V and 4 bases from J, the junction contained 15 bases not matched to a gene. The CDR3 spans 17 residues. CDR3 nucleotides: TGTGCCAGCCGAAGACTAGCGGGCCTCTCAAGGGCAGATACGCAGTATTTT. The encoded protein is CASRRLAGLSRADTQYF.

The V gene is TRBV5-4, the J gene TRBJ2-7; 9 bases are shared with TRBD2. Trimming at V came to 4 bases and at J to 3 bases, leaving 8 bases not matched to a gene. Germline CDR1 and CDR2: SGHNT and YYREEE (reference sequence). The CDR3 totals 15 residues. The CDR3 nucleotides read TGTGCCAGCAGCCAAGACGAGACTAGCGGCTACGAGCAGTACTTC. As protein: CASSQDETSGYEQYF.

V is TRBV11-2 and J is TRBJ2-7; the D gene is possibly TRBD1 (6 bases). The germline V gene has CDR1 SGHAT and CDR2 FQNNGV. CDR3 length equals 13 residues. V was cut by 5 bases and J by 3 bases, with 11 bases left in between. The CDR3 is CASSLGQNYEQYF. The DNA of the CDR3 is TGTGCCAGCAGCCTCGGACAGAACTACGAGCAGTACTTC.

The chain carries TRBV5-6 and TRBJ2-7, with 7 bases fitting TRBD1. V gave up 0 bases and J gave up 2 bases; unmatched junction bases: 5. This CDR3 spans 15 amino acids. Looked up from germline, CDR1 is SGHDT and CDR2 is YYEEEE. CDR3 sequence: CASSLVYRGPYEQYF. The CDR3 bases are TGTGCCAGCAGCTTGGTTTACAGGGGACCCTACGAGCAGTACTTC.

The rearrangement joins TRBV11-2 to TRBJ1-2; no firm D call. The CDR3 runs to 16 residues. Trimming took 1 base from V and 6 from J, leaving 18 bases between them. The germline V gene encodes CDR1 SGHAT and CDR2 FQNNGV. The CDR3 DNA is TGTGCCAGCAGCTTAGGAGGGCCCAGCAGACCCGATGGCTACACCTTC. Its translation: CASSLGGPSRPDGYTF.

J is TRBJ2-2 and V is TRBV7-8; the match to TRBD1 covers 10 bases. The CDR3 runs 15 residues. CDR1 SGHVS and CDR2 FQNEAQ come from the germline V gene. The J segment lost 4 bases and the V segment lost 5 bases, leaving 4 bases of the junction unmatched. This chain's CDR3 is CASSPRTGGTGELFF. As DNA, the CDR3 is TGTGCCAGCAGCCCGCGGACAGGGGGCACCGGGGAGCTGTTTTTT. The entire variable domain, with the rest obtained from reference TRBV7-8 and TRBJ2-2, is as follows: GAGVSQSPRYKVAKRGQDVALRCDPISGHVSLFWYQQALGQGPEFLTYFQNEAQLDKSGLPSDRFFAERPEGSVSTLKIQRTQQEDSAVYLCASSPRTGGTGELFFGEGSRLTVL.

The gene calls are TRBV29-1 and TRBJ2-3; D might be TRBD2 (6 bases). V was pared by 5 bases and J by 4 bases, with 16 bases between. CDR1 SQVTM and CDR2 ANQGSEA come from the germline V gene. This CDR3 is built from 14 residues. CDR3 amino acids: CSVTPHGSSDTQYF. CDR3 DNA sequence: TGCAGCGTTACCCCCCACGGGAGTTCAGATACGCAGTATTTT.

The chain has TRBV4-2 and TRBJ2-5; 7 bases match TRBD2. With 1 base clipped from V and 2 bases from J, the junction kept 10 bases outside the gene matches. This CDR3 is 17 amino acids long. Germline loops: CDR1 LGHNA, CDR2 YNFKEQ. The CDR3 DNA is TGTGCCAGCAGCCAAGGGGGGTCGACTAGCAGACAAGAGACCCAGTACTTC. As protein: CASSQGGSTSRQETQYF.

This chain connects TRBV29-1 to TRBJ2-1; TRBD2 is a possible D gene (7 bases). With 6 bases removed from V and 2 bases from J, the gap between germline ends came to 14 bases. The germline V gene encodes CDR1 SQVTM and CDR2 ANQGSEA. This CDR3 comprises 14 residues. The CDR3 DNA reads TGCAGCGTCCTACGCGGGGGCCCCTACAATGAGCAGTTCTTC. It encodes CSVLRGGPYNEQFF.

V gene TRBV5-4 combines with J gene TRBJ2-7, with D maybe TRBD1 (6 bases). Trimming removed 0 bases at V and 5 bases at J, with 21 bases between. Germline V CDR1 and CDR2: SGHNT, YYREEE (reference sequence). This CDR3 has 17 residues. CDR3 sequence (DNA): TGTGCCAGCAGCTTGGGTGGAGGCGGTCAGGGGCTCGACGAGCAGTACTTC. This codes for CASSLGGGGQGLDEQYF.

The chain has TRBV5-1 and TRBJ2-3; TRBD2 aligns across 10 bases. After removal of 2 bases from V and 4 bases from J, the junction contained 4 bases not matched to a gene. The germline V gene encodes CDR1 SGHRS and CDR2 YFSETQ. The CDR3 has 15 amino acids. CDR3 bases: TGCGCCAGCAGCTTCTCCGGGACTAGCGCAGATACGCAGTATTTT. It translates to CASSFSGTSADTQYF.

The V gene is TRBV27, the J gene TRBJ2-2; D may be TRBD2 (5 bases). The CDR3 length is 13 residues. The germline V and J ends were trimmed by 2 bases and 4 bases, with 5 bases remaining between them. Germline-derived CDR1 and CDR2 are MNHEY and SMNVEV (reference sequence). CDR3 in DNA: TGTGCCAGCAGTTTAGGGAGCACCGGGGAGCTGTTTTTT. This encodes CASSLGSTGELFF.

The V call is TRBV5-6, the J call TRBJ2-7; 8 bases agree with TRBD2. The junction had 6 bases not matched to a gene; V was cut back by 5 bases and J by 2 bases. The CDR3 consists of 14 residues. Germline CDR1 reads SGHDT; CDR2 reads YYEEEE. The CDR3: CASSSRTSTYEQYF. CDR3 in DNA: TGTGCCAGCAGTTCACGGACTAGCACCTACGAGCAGTACTTC.

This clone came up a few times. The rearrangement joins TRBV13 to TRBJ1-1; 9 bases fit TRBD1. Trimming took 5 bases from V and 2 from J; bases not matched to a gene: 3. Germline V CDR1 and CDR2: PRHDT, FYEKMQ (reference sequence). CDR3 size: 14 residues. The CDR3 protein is CASSGGQGNTEAFF. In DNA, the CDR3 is TGTGCCAGCAGCGGGGGACAGGGTAACACTGAAGCTTTCTTT.

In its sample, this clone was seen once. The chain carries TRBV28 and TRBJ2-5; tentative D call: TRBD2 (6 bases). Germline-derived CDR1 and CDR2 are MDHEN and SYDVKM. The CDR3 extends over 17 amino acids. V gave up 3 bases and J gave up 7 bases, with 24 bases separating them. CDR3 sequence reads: CASSLGPGVLVESTQYF. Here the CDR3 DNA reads TGTGCCAGCAGTTTGGGTCCGGGGGTCCTTGTAGAATCGACCCAGTACTTC.

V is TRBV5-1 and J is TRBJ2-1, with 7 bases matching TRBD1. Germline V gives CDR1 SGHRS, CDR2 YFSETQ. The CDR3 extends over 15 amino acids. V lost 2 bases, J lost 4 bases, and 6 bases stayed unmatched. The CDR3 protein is CASSFDRVNYNEQFF. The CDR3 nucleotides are TGCGCCAGCAGCTTTGACAGGGTAAATTACAATGAGCAGTTCTTC. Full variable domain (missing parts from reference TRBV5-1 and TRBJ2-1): KAGVTQTPRYLIKTRGQQVTLSCSPISGHRSVSWYQQTPGQGLQFLFEYFSETQRNKGNFPGRFSGRQFSNSRSEMNVSTLELGDSALYLCASSFDRVNYNEQFFGPGTRLTVL.